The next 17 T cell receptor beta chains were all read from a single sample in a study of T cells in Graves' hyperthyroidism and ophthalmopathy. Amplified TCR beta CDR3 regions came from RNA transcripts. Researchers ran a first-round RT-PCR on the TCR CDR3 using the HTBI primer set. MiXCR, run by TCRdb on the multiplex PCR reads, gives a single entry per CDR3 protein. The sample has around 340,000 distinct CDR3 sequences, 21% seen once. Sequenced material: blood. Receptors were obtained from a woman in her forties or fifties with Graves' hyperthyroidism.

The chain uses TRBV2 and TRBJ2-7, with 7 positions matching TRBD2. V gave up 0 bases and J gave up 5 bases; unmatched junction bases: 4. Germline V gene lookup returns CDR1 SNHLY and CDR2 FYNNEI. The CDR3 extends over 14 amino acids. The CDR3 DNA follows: TGTGCCAGCAGTGAAGCGCTTGCGGGGGACGAGCAGTACTTC. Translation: CASSEALAGDEQYF.

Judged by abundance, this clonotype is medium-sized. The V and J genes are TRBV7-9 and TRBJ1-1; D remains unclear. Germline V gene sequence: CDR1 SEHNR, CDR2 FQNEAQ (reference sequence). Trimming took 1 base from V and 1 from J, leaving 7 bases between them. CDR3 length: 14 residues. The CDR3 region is CASSLGNPNTEAFF. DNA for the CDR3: TGTGCCAGCAGCTTAGGCAATCCGAACACTGAAGCTTTCTTT.

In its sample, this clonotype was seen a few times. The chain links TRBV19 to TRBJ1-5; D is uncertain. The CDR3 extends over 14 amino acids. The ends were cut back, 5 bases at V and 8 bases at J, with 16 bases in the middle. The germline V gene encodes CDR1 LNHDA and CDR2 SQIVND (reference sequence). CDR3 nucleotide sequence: TGTGCCAGTAGTGCTCGGACCGGTTTTGAGCCCCAGCATTTT. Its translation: CASSARTGFEPQHF. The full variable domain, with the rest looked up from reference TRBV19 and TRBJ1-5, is DGGITQSPKYLFRKEGQNVTLSCEQNLNHDAMYWYRQDPGQGLRLIYYSQIVNDFQKGDIAEGYSVSREKKESFPLTVTSAQKNPTAFYLCASSARTGFEPQHFGDGTRLSIL.

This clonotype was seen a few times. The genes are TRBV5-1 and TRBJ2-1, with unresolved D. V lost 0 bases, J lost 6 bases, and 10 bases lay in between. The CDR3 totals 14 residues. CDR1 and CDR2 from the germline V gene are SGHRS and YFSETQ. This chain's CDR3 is CASSLDWGSNEQFF. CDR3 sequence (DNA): TGCGCCAGCAGCTTGGATTGGGGAAGCAATGAGCAGTTCTTC.

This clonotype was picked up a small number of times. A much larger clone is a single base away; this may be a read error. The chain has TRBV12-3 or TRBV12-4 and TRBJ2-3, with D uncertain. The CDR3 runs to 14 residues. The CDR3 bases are TGTGCCAGCAGTTACGGCCGGTACACAGATACGCCGTATTTT. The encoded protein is CASSYGRYTDTPYF.

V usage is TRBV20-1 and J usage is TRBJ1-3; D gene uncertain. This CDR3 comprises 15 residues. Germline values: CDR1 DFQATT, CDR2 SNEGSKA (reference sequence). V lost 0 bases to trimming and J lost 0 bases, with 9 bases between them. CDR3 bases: TGCAGTGCTAGAGATCCCTTAATCTCTGGAAACACCATATATTTT. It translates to CSARDPLISGNTIYF.

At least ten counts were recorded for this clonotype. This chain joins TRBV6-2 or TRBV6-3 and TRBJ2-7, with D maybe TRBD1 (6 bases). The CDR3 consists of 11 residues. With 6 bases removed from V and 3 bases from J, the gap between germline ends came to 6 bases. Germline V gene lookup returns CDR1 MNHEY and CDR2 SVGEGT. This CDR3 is CASRQGYEQYF. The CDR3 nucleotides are TGTGCCAGCAGACAGGGCTACGAGCAGTACTTC.

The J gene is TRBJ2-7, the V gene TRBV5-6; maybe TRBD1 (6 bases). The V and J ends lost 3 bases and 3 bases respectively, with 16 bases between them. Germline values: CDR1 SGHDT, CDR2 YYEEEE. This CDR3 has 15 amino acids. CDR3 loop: CASSSPRRGSYEQYF. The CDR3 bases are TGTGCCAGCAGCTCGCCGCGCAGGGGAAGCTACGAGCAGTACTTC.

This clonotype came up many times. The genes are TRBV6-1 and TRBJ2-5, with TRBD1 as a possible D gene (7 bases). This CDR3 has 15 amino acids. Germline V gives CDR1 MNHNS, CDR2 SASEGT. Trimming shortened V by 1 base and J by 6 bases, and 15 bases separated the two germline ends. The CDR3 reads CASSEGPGGQKTQYF. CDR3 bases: TGTGCCAGCAGTGAAGGTCCAGGGGGGCAAAAGACCCAGTACTTC.

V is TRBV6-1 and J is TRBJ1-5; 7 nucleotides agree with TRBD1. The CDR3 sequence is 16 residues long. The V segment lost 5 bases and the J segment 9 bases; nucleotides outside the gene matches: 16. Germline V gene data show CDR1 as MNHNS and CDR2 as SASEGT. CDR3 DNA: TGTGCCAGCAGTTATGGCAGGGGGGCTGCGACAGCGCCCCAGCATTTT. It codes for CASSYGRGAATAPQHF.

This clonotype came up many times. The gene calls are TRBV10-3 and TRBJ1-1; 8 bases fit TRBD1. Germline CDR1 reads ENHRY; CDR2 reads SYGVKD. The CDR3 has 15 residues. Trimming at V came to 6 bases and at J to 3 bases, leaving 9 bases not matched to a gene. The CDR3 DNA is TGTGCCATCAGAGATCCGGGACAGGCGGACACTGAAGCTTTCTTT. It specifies CAIRDPGQADTEAFF.

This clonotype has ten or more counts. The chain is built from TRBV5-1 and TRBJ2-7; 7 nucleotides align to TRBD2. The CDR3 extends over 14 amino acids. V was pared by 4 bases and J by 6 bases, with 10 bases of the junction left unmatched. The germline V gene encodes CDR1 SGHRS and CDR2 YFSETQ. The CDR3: CASSPVGRETEQYF. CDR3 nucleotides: TGCGCCAGCAGCCCCGTCGGGCGGGAGACCGAGCAGTACTTC.

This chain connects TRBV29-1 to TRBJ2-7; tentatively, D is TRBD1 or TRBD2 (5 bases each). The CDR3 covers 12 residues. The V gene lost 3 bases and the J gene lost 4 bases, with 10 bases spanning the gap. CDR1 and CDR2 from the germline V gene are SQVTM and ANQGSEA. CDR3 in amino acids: CSVDGGSYEQYF. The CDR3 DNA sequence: TGCAGCGTTGATGGGGGATCTTACGAGCAGTACTTC.

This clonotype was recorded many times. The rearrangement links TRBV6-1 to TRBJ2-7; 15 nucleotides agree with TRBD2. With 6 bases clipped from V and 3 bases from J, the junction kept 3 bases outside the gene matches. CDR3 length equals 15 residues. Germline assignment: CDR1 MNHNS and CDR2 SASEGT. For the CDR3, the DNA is TGTGCCAGCAGAAAGGGACTAGCGGGGGGCTACGAGCAGTACTTC. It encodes CASRKGLAGGYEQYF.

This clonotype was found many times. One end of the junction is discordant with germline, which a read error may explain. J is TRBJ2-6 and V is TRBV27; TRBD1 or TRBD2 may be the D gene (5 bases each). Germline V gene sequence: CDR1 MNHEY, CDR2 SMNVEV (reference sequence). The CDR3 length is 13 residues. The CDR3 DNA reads TGTGCCAGCGGGAGCTCTGGGGCCAACGCCCTGACTTTC. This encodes CASGSSGANALTF. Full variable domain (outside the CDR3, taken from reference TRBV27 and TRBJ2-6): EAQVTQNPRYLITVTGKKLTVTCSQNMNHEYMSWYRQDPGLGLRQIYYSMNVEVTDKGDVPEGYKVSRKEKRNFPLILESPSPNQTSLYFCASGSSGANALTFGAGSRLTVL.

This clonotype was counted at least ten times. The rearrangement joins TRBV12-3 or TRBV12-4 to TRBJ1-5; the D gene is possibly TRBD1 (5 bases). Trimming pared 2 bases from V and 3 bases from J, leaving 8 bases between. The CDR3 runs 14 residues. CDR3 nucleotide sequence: TGTGCCAGCAGTTTAACAGGAGACAATCAGCCCCAGCATTTT. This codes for CASSLTGDNQPQHF.

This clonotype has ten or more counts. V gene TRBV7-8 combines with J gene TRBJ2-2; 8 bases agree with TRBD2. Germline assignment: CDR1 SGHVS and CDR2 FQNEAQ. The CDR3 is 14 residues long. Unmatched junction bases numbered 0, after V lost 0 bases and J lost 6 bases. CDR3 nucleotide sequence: TGTGCCAGCAGCTTAGCAGCGGGGGCCGGGGAGCTGTTTTTT. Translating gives CASSLAAGAGELFF.